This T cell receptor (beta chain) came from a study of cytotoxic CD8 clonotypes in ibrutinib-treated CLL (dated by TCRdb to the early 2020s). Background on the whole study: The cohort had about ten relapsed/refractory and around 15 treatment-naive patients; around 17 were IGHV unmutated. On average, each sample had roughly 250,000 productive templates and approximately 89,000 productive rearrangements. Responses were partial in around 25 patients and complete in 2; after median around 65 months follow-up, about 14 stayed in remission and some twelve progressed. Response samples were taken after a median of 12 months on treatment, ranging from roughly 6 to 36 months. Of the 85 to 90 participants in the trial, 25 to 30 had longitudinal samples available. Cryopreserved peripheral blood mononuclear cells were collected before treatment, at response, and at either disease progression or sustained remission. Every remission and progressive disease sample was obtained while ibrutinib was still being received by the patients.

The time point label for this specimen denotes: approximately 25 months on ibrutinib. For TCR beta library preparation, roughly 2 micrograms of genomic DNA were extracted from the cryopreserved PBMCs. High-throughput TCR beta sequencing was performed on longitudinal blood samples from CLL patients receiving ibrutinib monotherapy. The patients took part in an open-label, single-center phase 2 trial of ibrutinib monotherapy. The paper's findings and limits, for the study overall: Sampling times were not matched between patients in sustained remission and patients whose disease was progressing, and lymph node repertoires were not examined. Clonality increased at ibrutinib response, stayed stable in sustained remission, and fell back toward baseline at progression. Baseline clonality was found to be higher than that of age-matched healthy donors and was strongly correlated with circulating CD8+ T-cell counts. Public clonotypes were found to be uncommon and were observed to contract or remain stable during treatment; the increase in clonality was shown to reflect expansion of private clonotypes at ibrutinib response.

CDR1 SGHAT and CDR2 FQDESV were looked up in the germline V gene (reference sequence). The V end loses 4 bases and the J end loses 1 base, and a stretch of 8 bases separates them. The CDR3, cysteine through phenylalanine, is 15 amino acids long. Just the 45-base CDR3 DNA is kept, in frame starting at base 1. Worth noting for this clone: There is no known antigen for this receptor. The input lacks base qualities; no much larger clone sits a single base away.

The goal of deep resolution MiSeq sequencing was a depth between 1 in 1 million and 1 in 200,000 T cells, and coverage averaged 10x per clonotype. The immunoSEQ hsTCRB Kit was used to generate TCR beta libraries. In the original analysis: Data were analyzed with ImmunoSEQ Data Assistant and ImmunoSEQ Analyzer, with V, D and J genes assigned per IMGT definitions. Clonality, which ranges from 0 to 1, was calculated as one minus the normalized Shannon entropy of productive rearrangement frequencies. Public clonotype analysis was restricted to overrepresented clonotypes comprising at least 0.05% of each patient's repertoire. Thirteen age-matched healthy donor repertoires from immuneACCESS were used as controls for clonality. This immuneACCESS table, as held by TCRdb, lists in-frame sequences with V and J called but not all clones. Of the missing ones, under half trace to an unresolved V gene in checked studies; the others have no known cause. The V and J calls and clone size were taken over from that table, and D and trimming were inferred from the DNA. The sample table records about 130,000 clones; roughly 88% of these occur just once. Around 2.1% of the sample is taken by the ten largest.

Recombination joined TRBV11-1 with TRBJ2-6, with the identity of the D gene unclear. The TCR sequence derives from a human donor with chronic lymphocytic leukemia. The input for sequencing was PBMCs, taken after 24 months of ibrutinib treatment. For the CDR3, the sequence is CASSSILSGANVLTF. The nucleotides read TGTGCCAGCAGCTCAATCTTGTCTGGGGCCAACGTCCTGACTTTC.